This T cell receptor (beta chain) was observed in a study of blood T cell repertoires in COVID-19. On the study more broadly: Samples of COVID-19 (acute and convalescent) were obtained from the United States, Italy and Spain.

In the authors' workflow: Using reference gene primer amplification, nucleated cell counts were estimated. Method: immunoSEQ multiplex PCR; TCRdb's copy keeps in-frame clones and lacks some. That table furnishes V, J and clone size, whereas the DNA furnished D and trimming. Among 200,000 to 250,000 clones listed, 70% to 90% were seen once. CDR1 and CDR2 (germline): LNHDA, SQIVND (reference sequence). The CDR3 length is 13 residues. The V segment lost 11 bases and the J segment 1 base; nucleotides outside the gene matches: 5. Specimen: PBMCs or T cells enriched from blood (not recorded which). The chain carries TRBV19 and TRBJ1-5, with 7 bases lining up with TRBD1. The clonotype was recovered from a woman aged 45 to 65 in a cohort exposed to, infected with or recovered from COVID-19 (not recorded which). The CDR3 sequence is CACDRASNQPQHF. The CDR3 nucleotides are TGTGCCTGCGACAGGGCCAGCAATCAGCCCCAGCATTTT.